These 28 T cell receptor beta chains originate from one sample sequenced in a study of blood T cell repertoires in COVID-19. Assay used: immunoSEQ multiplex PCR; TCRdb lists only in-frame clones, some missing. This table holds about 85,000 clones, 65% to 80% found once. The sample was peripheral blood. These TCRs come from a man in his 70s with acute or convalescent COVID-19.

This clone showed up just once. The chain combines TRBV11-2 with TRBJ2-3; D unresolved. V was pared by 1 base and J by 2 bases, with 10 bases between. This CDR3 region has 15 residues. Germline V gene data show CDR1 as SGHAT and CDR2 as FQNNGV. The CDR3 is CASSLVADPTDTQYF. The CDR3, as DNA: TGTGCCAGCAGCTTAGTCGCGGATCCCACAGATACGCAGTATTTT. The full variable domain, its missing parts supplied by reference TRBV11-2 and TRBJ2-3, is EAGVAQSPRYKIIEKRQSVAFWCNPISGHATLYWYQQILGQGPKLLIQFQNNGVVDDSQLPKDRFSAERLKGVDSTLKIQPAKLEDSAVYLCASSLVADPTDTQYFGPGTRLTVL.

Worth noting for this clone: At one boundary the junction diverges from the germline segment, which might be a read error. The chain is built from TRBV11-2 and TRBJ1-4; maybe TRBD1 (6 bases). Germline values: CDR1 SGHAT, CDR2 FQNNGV. The CDR3 totals 14 residues. The CDR3 region has the DNA TGTGCCAGCACCTTACAGGGATTAAATGAAAAACTGTTTTTT. Its protein is CASTLQGLNEKLFF.

This chain joins TRBV2 and TRBJ2-3; 11 bases are shared with TRBD2. This CDR3 comprises 15 residues. Germline CDR1 is SNHLY and CDR2 is FYNNEI. Germline trimming cut 3 bases from V and 4 bases from J; bases unmatched to any gene: 3. The CDR3 DNA sequence: TGTGCCAGCAGTGATTCGGGACTAGCGGCAGATACGCAGTATTTT. Translating it yields CASSDSGLAADTQYF.

The V and J genes are TRBV24-1 and TRBJ2-3, with 8 bases lining up with TRBD1. CDR1 and CDR2 (germline): KGHDR, SFDVKD. This CDR3 spans 17 amino acids. Germline trimming cut 0 bases from V and 2 bases from J; bases unmatched to any gene: 6. For the CDR3, the DNA is TGTGCCACCAGTGATTTGCCAGGGGGCGCTTCCACAGATACGCAGTATTTT. It specifies CATSDLPGGASTDTQYF.

V usage is TRBV6-6 and J usage is TRBJ2-5, with a weak D call TRBD1 (6 bases). The ends were cut back, 6 bases at V and 5 bases at J, with 13 bases in the middle. Germline CDR1 and CDR2: MNHNY and SVGAGI (reference sequence). The CDR3 is made up of 13 amino acids. The CDR3 region has the DNA TGTGCCAGCAGCACAGGGACGTCGGAGACCCAGTACTTC. Translation gives CASSTGTSETQYF.

V gene TRBV19 combines with J gene TRBJ2-2; 7 bases line up with TRBD1. Germline V gives CDR1 LNHDA, CDR2 SQIVND (reference sequence). The CDR3 loop spans 17 amino acids. V was clipped by 7 bases and J by 5 bases; unmatched bases: 16. This chain's CDR3 is CASTQPSGRGITGELFF. CDR3 nucleotides: TGTGCCAGTACCCAACCCTCGGGCAGGGGGATTACCGGGGAGCTGTTTTTT.

This clone was recorded once. The chain's CDR3 is CASSLGQGRYNEQFF. CDR3 bases: TGTGCCAGCAGTCTCGGACAGGGCAGGTACAATGAGCAGTTCTTC. The chain couples TRBV28 to TRBJ2-1, with 8 positions matching TRBD1. The V segment lost 5 bases and the J segment 4 bases; nucleotides outside the gene matches: 7. This CDR3 is 15 amino acids long. Germline lookup yields CDR1 MDHEN and CDR2 SYDVKM.

This clone was counted a few times. The chain carries TRBV11-2 and TRBJ2-1; TRBD1 matches at 7 bases. V shed 4 bases and J 4 bases; nucleotides not matched to a gene: 10. Germline V gives CDR1 SGHAT, CDR2 FQNNGV. The CDR3 loop spans 16 amino acids. In DNA form, the CDR3 reads TGTGCCAGCAGCTCTCCGGGACAGCAAATGTACAATGAGCAGTTCTTC. As protein: CASSSPGQQMYNEQFF.

This chain links TRBV7-9 with TRBJ1-6; 7 nucleotides align to TRBD1. CDR3 length: 16 residues. The germline gives CDR1 SEHNR, CDR2 FQNEAQ (reference sequence). V trimming: 1 base; J trimming: 13 bases; junction bases outside the gene matches: 13. The CDR3 DNA sequence: TGTGCCAGCAGCTTAGAATTGGGACAGCCAAAAACTCCCCTCCACTTT. It translates to CASSLELGQPKTPLHF.

This clone has only a few counts. The V and J genes are TRBV10-3 and TRBJ2-2; D possibly corresponds to TRBD2 (6 bases). The germline CDR1 and CDR2 sequences are ENHRY and SYGVKD. The V end lost 8 bases, the J end lost 3 bases, and 13 bases lay between the germline ends. The CDR3 is made up of 14 amino acids. The CDR3, as DNA: TGTGCCATCCGGGGCGGGGCCGACACCGGGGAGCTGTTTTTT. Protein: CAIRGGADTGELFF.

The chain recombines TRBV4-1 with TRBJ2-3, with D tentatively TRBD2 (6 bases). V dropped 2 bases and J dropped 2 bases, with 14 bases sitting between them. Germline CDR1 reads MGHRA; CDR2 reads YSYEKL. The CDR3 covers 16 residues. CDR3 protein: CASSQSGLAPTDTQYF. CDR3 coding DNA: TGCGCCAGCAGCCAAAGCGGGCTAGCGCCCACAGATACGCAGTATTTT.

The V gene is TRBV5-5, the J gene TRBJ2-7; D is undetermined. This CDR3 spans 13 amino acids. V was clipped by 2 bases and J by 6 bases, with 12 bases between them. Germline CDR1 SGHKS, CDR2 YYEKEE (reference sequence). The CDR3 spells CASSFELQSEQYF. For the CDR3, the DNA is TGTGCCAGCAGCTTTGAGTTACAGTCCGAGCAGTACTTC.

J is TRBJ1-2 and V is TRBV4-1, with a weak D call TRBD1 (5 bases). Trimming removed 3 bases at V and 4 bases at J, with 18 bases between. CDR1 MGHRA and CDR2 YSYEKL come from the germline V gene. This CDR3 contains 16 residues. The DNA of the CDR3 is TGCGCCAGCAGCCAGACCTCCGGGGGAGGGACCTATGGCTACACCTTC. Protein: CASSQTSGGGTYGYTF.

The chain employs TRBV10-3 and TRBJ1-2; D not resolved. The CDR3 runs 14 residues. Trimming removed 10 bases at V and 8 bases at J, with 23 bases between. Germline V gene data show CDR1 as ENHRY and CDR2 as SYGVKD. The CDR3 bases are TGTGCCACGGGCGGACGGGTCGAGAGAGGGGGCTACACCTTC. Protein: CATGGRVERGGYTF.

V usage is TRBV7-6 and J usage is TRBJ2-5, with 10 bases fitting TRBD1. The CDR3 spans 15 residues. Germline V lookup: CDR1 SGHVS, CDR2 FNYEAQ. Trimming removed 9 bases from V and 4 bases from J; junction bases left unmatched: 11. CDR3 nucleotides: TGTGCCAGTTGGGGGACAGGGGATAGTGGAGAGACCCAGTACTTC. Translation: CASWGTGDSGETQYF.

This clone showed up just a few times. The V and J genes are TRBV6-5 and TRBJ1-6; D call uncertain. The CDR3 is 16 amino acids. V lost 2 bases to trimming and J lost 5 bases, with 13 bases between them. CDR1 is MNHEY, CDR2 SVGAGI, per germline. CDR3 nucleotides: TGTGCCAGCAGTTACCGGGTCGGCAGCAATAATTCACCCCTCCACTTT. It codes for CASSYRVGSNNSPLHF.

V and J are TRBV28 and TRBJ2-4, with TRBD1 identical over 7 bases. The CDR3 runs 15 residues. CDR1 and CDR2 (germline): MDHEN, SYDVKM. With 5 bases clipped from V and 1 base from J, the junction kept 5 bases outside the gene matches. The CDR3 DNA reads as TGTGCCAGCAGTGGCACAGGGGCGGCCAAAAACATTCAGTACTTC. This codes for CASSGTGAAKNIQYF.

This rearrangement joins TRBV2 to TRBJ2-5, with a weak D call TRBD1 (7 bases). Germline CDR1 is SNHLY and CDR2 is FYNNEI. The CDR3 spans 14 residues. V was shortened by 6 bases and J by 2 bases, with 13 bases between the two germline ends. The CDR3 here is CASRGGTAQETQYF. DNA for the CDR3: TGTGCCAGCAGGGGCGGGACAGCTCAAGAGACCCAGTACTTC.

This clone has only one observation. The V call is TRBV7-8, the J call TRBJ1-2; D may be TRBD1 (5 bases). The germline CDR1 and CDR2 sequences are SGHVS and FQNEAQ. The CDR3 covers 14 residues. The V and J ends lost 1 base and 7 bases respectively, with 13 bases between them. The CDR3 protein is CASSLGSGVPGYTF. The CDR3 DNA is TGTGCCAGCAGCTTAGGGTCGGGGGTTCCTGGCTACACCTTC.

The chain is built from TRBV29-1 and TRBJ2-7; 9 bases line up with TRBD1. This CDR3 has 16 residues. Per the germline V gene, CDR1 is SQVTM and CDR2 is ANQGSEA. V was clipped by 3 bases and J by 9 bases; unmatched bases: 18. The CDR3 region has the DNA TGCAGCGTTGATGCATTAGGGACAGGGTTTCCCATTGGGCAGTACTTC. Protein: CSVDALGTGFPIGQYF.

This clone appeared once. This sequence joins TRBV3-1 (or the pseudogene TRBV3-2) and TRBJ1-2; 8 bases align to TRBD1. The CDR3 sequence is 15 residues long. Germline CDR1 and CDR2: LGHDT and YNNKEL (reference sequence). V lost 5 bases, J lost 6 bases, and 11 bases stayed unmatched. The CDR3: CASSSYDRGGNGYTF. In nucleotides, the CDR3 is TGTGCCAGCAGCTCCTACGACAGGGGAGGAAATGGCTACACCTTC.

CDR3 sequence reads: CASSHAERFQNIQYF. Here the CDR3 DNA reads TGCGCCAGCAGCCACGCGGAGCGATTCCAAAACATTCAGTACTTC. This chain connects TRBV5-1 to TRBJ2-4; D call uncertain. This CDR3 is 15 amino acids long. Between the trimmed V and J ends, which lost 4 bases and 5 bases, there was a span of 16 bases. Germline assignment: CDR1 SGHRS and CDR2 YFSETQ.

V and J are TRBV6-2 or TRBV6-3 and TRBJ2-1; 14 bases line up with TRBD2. Trimming at V came to 5 bases and at J to 7 bases, leaving 16 bases not matched to a gene. CDR3 length equals 19 residues. Germline assignment: CDR1 MNHEY and CDR2 SVGEGT. The DNA of the CDR3 is TGTGCCAGCAGTCATAACCTCTTTGAGACTAGCGGGGGGGCTAATGAGCAGTTCTTC. Protein: CASSHNLFETSGGANEQFF.

This clone showed up just a few times. This sequence joins TRBV7-9 and TRBJ2-3; 8 bases fit TRBD2. Germline CDR1 reads SEHNR; CDR2 reads FQNEAQ (reference sequence). CDR3 length: 17 residues. With 5 bases clipped from V and 2 bases from J, the junction kept 12 bases outside the gene matches. The CDR3 loop is CASSPRGSGGTTDTQYF. The CDR3 bases are TGTGCCAGCAGCCCCCGGGGCTCGGGGGGGACCACAGATACGCAGTATTTT.

The chain uses TRBV19 and TRBJ1-2; 7 nucleotides match TRBD1. Losses at the gene ends were 4 bases for V and 8 bases for J; bases not matched to a gene: 16. The CDR3 sequence is 16 residues long. Germline loops: CDR1 LNHDA, CDR2 SQIVND (reference sequence). The CDR3 is CASSSGVGVGGEGYTF. The CDR3 coding sequence is TGTGCCAGTAGTAGTGGGGTTGGGGTAGGGGGCGAAGGCTACACCTTC.

V is TRBV9 and J is TRBJ1-1; 8 positions match TRBD1. Germline-derived CDR1 and CDR2 are SGDLS and YYNGEE. The J segment lost 6 bases and the V segment lost 5 bases, leaving 9 bases of the junction unmatched. CDR3 length equals 14 residues. This CDR3 is CASRRGETGAEAFF. CDR3 coding DNA: TGTGCCAGCAGGCGAGGCGAGACAGGGGCTGAAGCTTTCTTT. Full variable domain (remainder filled in from reference TRBV9 and TRBJ1-1): DSGVTQTPKHLITATGQRVTLRCSPRSGDLSVYWYQQSLDQGLQFLIQYYNGEERAKGNILERFSAQQFPDLHSELNLSSLELGDSALYFCASRRGETGAEAFFGQGTRLTVV.

This clone has just a few counts. This specimen includes other DNA sequences encoding the same CDR3. The V and J genes are TRBV4-1 and TRBJ2-2; D is perhaps TRBD1 (5 bases). V gave up 1 base and J gave up 5 bases, with 8 bases separating them. Germline V CDR1 and CDR2: MGHRA, YSYEKL. The CDR3 runs to 14 residues. The DNA of the CDR3 is TGCGCCAGCAGCCAAGGCAGGGATACCGGGGAGCTGTTTTTT. Amino acid sequence: CASSQGRDTGELFF.

This chain uses TRBV6-5 with TRBJ2-7; 7 bases are shared with TRBD2. From germline, CDR1 is MNHEY and CDR2 SVGAGI. J gave up 1 base and V 6 bases, and 3 bases lay outside the gene matches. The CDR3 is 13 residues long. DNA of the CDR3: TGTGCCAGCAGGGGAGGGATTTCCTACGAGCAGTACGTC. This codes for CASRGGISYEQYV.